This T cell receptor beta chain was identified during a study of cytomegalovirus exposure and HLA in healthy donors. A note on this clone: Its specificity is unknown.

PCR involved 60 Vbeta and 13 Jbeta primers. Profiling relied on immunoSEQ multiplex PCR, and the TCRdb table lists in-frame clones only, not all of them. The table counts 150,000 or so clones; approximately 1.5% lies in the top ten. V was clipped by 2 bases and J by 3 bases; unmatched bases: 3. CDR3 size: 15 residues. CDR1 MNHEY and CDR2 SVGAGI come from the germline V gene. General study points: Relative to the approximately 680-donor mean, N-insertions were reportedly fewer in an Asian-associated ancestry cluster in a later analysis. Researchers counted roughly 150 TCR beta chains as cytomegalovirus-associated. In most subjects, TCR beta sequences reportedly gave accurate predictions of HLA-A and HLA-B alleles.

Sequenced: PBMCs. This TCR came from a woman aged 45-65 years in good health and CMV-seronegative. This chain links TRBV6-5 with TRBJ2-3; 9 positions agree with TRBD1. CDR3 DNA: TGTGCCAGCAGTTACGTACAGGGGGCTACAGATACGCAGTATTTT. Translating it yields CASSYVQGATDTQYF.